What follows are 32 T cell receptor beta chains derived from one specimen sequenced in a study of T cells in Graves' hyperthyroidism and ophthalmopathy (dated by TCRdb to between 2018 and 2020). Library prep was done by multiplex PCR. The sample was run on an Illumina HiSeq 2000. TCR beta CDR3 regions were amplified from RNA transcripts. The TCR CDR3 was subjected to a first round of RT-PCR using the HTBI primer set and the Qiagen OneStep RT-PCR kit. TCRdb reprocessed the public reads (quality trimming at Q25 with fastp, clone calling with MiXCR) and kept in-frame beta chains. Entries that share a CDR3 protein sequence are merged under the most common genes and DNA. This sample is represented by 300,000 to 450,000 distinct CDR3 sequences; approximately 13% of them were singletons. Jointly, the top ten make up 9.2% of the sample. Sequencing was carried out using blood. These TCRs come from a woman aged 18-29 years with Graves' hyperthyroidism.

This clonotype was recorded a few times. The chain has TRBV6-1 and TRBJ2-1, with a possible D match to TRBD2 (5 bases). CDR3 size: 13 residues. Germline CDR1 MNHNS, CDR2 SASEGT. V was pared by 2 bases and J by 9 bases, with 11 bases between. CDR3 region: CASSEFLRGEQFF. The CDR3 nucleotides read TGTGCCAGCAGTGAATTCCTCCGGGGTGAGCAGTTCTTC.

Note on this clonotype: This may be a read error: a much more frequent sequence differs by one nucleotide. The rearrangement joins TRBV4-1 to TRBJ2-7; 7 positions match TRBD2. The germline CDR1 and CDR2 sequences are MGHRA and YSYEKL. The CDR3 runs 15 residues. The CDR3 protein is CGSSPTWGGRYEQYF. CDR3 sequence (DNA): TGCGGCAGCAGCCCCACATGGGGGGGGAGGTACGAGCAGTACTTC.

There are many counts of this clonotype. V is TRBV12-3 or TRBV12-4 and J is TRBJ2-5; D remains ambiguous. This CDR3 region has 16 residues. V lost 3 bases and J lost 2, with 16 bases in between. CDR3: CASSFKLGMGQETQYF. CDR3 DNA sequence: TGTGCCAGCAGTTTTAAGCTAGGGATGGGGCAAGAGACCCAGTACTTC.

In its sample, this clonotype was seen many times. The CDR3 region has the DNA TGTGCCAGCAGTTACACCCGGGACCGCTCCTACGAGCAGTACTTC. It codes for CASSYTRDRSYEQYF. This sequence joins TRBV6-1 and TRBJ2-7; D tentatively reads TRBD1 or TRBD2 (5 bases each). The length of the CDR3 is 15 residues. V was clipped by 5 bases and J by 0 bases, with 14 bases between them. Germline CDR1 MNHNS, CDR2 SASEGT.

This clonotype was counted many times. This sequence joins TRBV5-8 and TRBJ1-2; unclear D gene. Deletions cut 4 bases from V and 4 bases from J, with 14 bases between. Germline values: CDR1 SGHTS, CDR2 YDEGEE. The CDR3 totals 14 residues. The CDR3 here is CASSHRSKTYGYTF. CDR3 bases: TGTGCCAGCAGCCACCGGTCTAAAACCTATGGCTACACCTTC.

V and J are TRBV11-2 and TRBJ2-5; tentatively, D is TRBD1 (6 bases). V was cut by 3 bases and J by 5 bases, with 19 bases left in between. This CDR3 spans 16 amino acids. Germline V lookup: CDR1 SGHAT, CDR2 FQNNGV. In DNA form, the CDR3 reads TGTGCCAGCAGCTTTTCACAGGGTACGCCTTGGGAGACCCAGTACTTC. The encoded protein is CASSFSQGTPWETQYF.

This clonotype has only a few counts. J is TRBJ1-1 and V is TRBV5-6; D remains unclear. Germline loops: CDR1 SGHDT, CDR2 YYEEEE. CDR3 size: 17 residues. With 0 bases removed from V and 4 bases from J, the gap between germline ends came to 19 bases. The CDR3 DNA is TGTGCCAGCAGCTTGGACAGAAGATTCGACTCCGGCACTGAAGCTTTCTTT. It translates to CASSLDRRFDSGTEAFF.

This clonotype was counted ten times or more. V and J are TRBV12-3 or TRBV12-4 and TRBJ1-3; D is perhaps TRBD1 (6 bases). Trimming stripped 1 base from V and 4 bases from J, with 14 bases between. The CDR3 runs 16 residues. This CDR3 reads CASSLVRGAKGNTIYF. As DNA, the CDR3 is TGTGCCAGCAGTTTAGTTCGGGGGGCAAAAGGAAACACCATATATTTT.

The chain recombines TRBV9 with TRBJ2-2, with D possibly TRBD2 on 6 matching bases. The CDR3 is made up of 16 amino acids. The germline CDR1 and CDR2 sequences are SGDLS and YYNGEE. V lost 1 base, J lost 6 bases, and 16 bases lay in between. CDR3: CASSVSGGMGPGELFF. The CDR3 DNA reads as TGTGCCAGCAGCGTATCAGGCGGGATGGGGCCCGGGGAGCTGTTTTTT.

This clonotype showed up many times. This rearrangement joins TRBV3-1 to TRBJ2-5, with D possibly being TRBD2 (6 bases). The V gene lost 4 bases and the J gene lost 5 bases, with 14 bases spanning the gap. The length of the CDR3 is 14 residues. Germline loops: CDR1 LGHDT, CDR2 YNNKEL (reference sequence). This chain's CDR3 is CASSLPGLTETQYF. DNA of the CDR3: TGTGCCAGCAGCCTTCCGGGACTGACTGAGACCCAGTACTTC.

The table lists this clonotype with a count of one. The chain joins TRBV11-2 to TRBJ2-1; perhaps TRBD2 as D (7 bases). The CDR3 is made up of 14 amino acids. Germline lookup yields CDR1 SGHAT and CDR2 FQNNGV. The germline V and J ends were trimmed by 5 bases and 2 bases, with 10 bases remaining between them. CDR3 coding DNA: TGTGCCAGCAGCGGGGGGGCAACCTACAATGAGCAGTTCTTC. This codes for CASSGGATYNEQFF.

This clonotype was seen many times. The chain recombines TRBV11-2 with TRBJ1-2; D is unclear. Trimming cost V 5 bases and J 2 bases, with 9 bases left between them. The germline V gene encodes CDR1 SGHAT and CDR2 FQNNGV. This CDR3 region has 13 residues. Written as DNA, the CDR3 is TGTGCCAGCAGCCCCGACATAAACTATGGCTACACCTTC. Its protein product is CASSPDINYGYTF.

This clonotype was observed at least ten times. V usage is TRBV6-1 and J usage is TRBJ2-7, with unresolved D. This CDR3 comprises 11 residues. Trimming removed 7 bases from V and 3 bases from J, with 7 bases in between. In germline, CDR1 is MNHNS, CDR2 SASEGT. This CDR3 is CASTYFYEQYF. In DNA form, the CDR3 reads TGTGCCAGCACCTACTTCTACGAGCAGTACTTC.

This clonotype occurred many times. CDR3 residues: CASSYEGISYSNQPQHF. CDR3 nucleotides: TGTGCCAGCAGTTACGAGGGGATCTCCTATAGCAATCAGCCCCAGCATTTT. The chain recombines TRBV6-2 or TRBV6-3 with TRBJ1-5, with D possibly being TRBD1 (5 bases). CDR1 and CDR2 from the germline V gene are MNHEY and SVGEGT. This CDR3 has 17 residues. The germline V and J ends were trimmed by 2 bases and 0 bases, with 14 bases remaining between them.

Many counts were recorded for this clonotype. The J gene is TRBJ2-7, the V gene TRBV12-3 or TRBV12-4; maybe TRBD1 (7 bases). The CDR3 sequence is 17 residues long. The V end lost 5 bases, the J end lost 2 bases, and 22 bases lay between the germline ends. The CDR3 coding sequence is TGTGCCAGCAGTGCCTCCCAGGGGGGCCTGCGTCCCTACGAGCAGTACTTC. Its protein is CASSASQGGLRPYEQYF.

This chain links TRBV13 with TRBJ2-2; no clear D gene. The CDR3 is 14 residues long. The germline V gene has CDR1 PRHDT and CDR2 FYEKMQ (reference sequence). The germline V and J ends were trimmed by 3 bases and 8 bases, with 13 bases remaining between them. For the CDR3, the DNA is TGTGCCAGCAGCTTCGGTCTAGTAACTGGGGAGCTGTTTTTT. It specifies CASSFGLVTGELFF.

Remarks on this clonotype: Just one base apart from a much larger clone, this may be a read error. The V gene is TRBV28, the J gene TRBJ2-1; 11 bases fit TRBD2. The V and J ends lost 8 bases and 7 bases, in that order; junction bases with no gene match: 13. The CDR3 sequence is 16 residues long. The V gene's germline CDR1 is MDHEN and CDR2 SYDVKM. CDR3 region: CASGSPTSGTGNEQFF. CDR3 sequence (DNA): TGTGCCAGCGGTTCCCCGACTAGCGGGACGGGGAATGAGCAGTTCTTC.

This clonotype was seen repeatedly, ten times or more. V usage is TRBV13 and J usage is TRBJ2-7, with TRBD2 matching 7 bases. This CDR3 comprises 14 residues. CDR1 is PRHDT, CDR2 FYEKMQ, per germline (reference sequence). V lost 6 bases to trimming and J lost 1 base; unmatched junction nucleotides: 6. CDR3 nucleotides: TGTGCCAGCAGTACCCGGGACTATTCCTACGAGCAGTACTTC. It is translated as CASSTRDYSYEQYF.

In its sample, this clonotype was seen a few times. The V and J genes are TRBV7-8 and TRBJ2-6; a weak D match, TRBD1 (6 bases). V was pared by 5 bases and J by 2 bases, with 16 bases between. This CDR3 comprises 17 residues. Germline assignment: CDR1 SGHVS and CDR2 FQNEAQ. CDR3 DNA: TGTGCCAGCAGCCCCCGGCTGGGGGCGGCTGGGGCCAACGTCCTGACTTTC. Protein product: CASSPRLGAAGANVLTF.

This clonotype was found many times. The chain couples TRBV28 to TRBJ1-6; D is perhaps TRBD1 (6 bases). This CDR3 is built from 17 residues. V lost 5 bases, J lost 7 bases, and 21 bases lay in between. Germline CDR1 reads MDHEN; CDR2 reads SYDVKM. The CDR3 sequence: CASSPRTTGKRNSPLHF. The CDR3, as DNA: TGTGCCAGCAGTCCCCGGACGACAGGAAAACGGAATTCACCCCTCCACTTT.

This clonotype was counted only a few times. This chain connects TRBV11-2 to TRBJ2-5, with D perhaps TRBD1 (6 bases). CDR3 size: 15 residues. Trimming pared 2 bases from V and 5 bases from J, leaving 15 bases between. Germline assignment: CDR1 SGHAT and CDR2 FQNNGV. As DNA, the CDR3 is TGTGCCAGCAGCTTACCCCATCAGGGGCACGAGACCCAGTACTTC. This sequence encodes CASSLPHQGHETQYF.

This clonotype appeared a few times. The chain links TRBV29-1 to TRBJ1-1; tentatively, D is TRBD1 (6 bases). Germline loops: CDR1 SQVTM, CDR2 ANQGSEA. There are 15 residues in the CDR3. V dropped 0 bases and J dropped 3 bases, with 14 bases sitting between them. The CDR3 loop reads CSVEDWEGGHTEAFF. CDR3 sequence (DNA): TGCAGCGTTGAAGATTGGGAAGGGGGGCACACTGAAGCTTTCTTT.

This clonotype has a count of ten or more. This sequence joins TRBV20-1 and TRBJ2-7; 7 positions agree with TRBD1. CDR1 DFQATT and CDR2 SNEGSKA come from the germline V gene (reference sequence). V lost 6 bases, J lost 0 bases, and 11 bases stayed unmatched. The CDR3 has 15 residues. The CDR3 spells CSAEPGQPNSYEQYF. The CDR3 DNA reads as TGCAGTGCGGAGCCGGGACAGCCGAACTCCTACGAGCAGTACTTC.

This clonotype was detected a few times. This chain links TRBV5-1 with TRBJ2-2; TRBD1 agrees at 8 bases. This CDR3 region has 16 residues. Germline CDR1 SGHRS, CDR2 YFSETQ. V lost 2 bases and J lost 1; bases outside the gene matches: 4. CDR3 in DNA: TGCGCCAGCAGCTTAACTGGACAGGGGAACACCGGGGAGCTGTTTTTT. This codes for CASSLTGQGNTGELFF.

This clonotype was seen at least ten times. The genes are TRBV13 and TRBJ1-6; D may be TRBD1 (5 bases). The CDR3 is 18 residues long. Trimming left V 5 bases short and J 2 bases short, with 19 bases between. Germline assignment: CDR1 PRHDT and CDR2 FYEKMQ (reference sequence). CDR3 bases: TGTGCCAGCAGCCGACGTCTAAACCAGGGAACCTATAATTCACCCCTCCACTTT. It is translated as CASSRRLNQGTYNSPLHF.

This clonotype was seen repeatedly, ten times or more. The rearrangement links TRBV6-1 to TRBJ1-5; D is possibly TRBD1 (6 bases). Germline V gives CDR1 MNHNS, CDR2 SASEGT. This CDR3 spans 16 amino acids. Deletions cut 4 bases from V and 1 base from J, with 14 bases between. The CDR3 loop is CASSAGGAQSNQPQHF. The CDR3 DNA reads TGTGCCAGCAGTGCCGGGGGGGCCCAGAGCAATCAGCCCCAGCATTTT.

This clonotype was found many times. The CDR3: CSARVRDRGAQPQHF. Written as DNA, the CDR3 is TGCAGTGCTAGAGTACGTGACAGAGGAGCTCAGCCCCAGCATTTT. The chain carries TRBV20-1 and TRBJ1-5, with D tentatively TRBD1 (5 bases). This CDR3 is built from 15 residues. The germline V gene encodes CDR1 DFQATT and CDR2 SNEGSKA (reference sequence). V gave up 1 base and J gave up 6 bases, with 16 bases separating them.

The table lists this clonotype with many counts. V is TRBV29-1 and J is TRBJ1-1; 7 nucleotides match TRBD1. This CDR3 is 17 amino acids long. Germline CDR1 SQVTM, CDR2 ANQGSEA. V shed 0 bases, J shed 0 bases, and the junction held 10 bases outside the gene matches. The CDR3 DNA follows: TGCAGCGTTGAAGATTTTGGGACAGCTCGCATGAACACTGAAGCTTTCTTT. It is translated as CSVEDFGTARMNTEAFF.

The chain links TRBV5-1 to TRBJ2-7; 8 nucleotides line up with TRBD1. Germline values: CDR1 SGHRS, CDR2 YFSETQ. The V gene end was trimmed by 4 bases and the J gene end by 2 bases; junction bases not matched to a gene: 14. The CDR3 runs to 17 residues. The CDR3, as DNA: TGCGCCAGCAGCCCCGGACAGGGCACCCTAAAAACCTACGAGCAGTACTTC. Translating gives CASSPGQGTLKTYEQYF.

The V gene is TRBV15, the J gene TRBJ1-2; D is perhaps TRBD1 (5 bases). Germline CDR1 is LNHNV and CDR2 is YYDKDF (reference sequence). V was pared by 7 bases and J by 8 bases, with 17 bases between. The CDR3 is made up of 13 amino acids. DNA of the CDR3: TGTGCCACCACTGAGGGTGCAGGGCACGGCTACACCTTC. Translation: CATTEGAGHGYTF.

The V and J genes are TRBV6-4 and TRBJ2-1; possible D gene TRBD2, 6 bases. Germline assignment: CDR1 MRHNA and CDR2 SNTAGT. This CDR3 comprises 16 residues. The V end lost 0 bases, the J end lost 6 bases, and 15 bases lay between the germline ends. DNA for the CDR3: TGTGCCAGCAGTGACTCGGCCGGGAGTTCCCTCAATGAGCAGTTCTTC. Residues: CASSDSAGSSLNEQFF.

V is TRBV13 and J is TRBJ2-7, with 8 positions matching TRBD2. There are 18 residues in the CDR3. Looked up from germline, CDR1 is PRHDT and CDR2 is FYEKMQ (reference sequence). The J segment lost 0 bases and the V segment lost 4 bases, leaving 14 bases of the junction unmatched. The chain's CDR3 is CASSSRTSLFSSSYEQYF. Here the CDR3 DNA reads TGTGCCAGCAGCTCCCGGACTAGCCTGTTCTCTAGCTCCTACGAGCAGTACTTC.